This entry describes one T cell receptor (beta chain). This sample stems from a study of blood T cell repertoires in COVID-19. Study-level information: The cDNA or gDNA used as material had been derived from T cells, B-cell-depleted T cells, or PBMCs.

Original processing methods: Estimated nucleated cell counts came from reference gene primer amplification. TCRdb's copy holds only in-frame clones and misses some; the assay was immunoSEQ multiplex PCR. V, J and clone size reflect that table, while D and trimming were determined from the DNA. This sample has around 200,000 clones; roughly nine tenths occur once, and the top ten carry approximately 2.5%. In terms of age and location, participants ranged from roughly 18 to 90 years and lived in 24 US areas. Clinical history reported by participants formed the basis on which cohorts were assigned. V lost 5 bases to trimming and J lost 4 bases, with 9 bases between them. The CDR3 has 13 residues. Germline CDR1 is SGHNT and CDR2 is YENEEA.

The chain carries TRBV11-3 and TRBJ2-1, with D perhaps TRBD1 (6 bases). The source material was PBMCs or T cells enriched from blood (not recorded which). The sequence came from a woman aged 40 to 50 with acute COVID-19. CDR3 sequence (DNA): TGTGCCAGCAGCCAGGGGCAATACAATGAGCAGTTCTTC. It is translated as CASSQGQYNEQFF.